The 3 T cell receptor beta chains below come from one sample, sequenced in a study of cytomegalovirus exposure and HLA in healthy donors. Repertoires were generated with immunoSEQ multiplex PCR, while TCRdb's copy carries only in-frame clones and drops some. There are approximately 120,000 clones in the sample; about nine tenths occur only once, and approximately 2.3% lies in the top ten. The sample consisted of PBMCs. The receptors come from a young woman in good health and CMV-seronegative.

V gene TRBV9 combines with J gene TRBJ2-1, with 9 bases identical to TRBD2. The CDR3 is made up of 14 amino acids. V shed 5 bases and J 7 bases; nucleotides not matched to a gene: 7. Germline values: CDR1 SGDLS, CDR2 YYNGEE. The CDR3 spells CASRGRGGANEQFF. Here the CDR3 DNA reads TGTGCCAGCAGGGGGCGGGGGGGCGCGAATGAGCAGTTCTTC. Drawing the rest from reference TRBV9 and TRBJ2-1, the complete variable domain is DSGVTQTPKHLITATGQRVTLRCSPRSGDLSVYWYQQSLDQGLQFLIQYYNGEERAKGNILERFSAQQFPDLHSELNLSSLELGDSALYFCASRGRGGANEQFFGPGTRLTVL.

V is TRBV10-3 and J is TRBJ1-1, with a possible D match to TRBD1 (5 bases). CDR3 size: 12 residues. V was clipped by 10 bases and J by 0 bases, with 9 bases between them. Germline V CDR1 and CDR2: ENHRY, SYGVKD. The CDR3 DNA reads TGTGCCACCCAGGGCCTGAACACTGAAGCTTTCTTT. Its translation: CATQGLNTEAFF.

The J gene is TRBJ2-7, the V gene TRBV4-1; 9 positions match TRBD1. Looked up from germline, CDR1 is MGHRA and CDR2 is YSYEKL. J was trimmed by 8 bases and V by 0 bases; bases with no gene match: 8. There are 15 residues in the CDR3. The CDR3 is CASSQEGTGNPKQYF. As DNA, the CDR3 is TGCGCCAGCAGCCAAGAGGGGACAGGGAACCCAAAGCAGTACTTC.